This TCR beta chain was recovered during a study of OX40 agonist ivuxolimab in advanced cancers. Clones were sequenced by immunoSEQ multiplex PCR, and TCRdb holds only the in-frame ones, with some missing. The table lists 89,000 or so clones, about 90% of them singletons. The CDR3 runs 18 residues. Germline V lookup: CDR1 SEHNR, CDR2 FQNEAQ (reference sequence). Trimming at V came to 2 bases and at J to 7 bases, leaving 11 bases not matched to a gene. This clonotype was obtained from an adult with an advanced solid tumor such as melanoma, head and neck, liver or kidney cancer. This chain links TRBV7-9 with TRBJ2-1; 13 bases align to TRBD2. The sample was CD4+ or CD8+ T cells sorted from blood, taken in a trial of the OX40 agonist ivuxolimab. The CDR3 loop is CASSLPTSGRPVGNEQFF. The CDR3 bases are TGTGCCAGCAGCTTACCGACTAGCGGGAGGCCCGTGGGGAATGAGCAGTTCTTC.